The T cell receptor (beta chain) under discussion was sequenced for a study of blood T cell repertoires in COVID-19. Study in general: Donors in the United States, Italy and Spain gave samples during acute or convalescent COVID-19. PBMCs, B-cell-depleted T cells, or T cells provided the cDNA or gDNA that made up the material.

In the authors' methods: Counts of nucleated cells, estimated from reference gene primer amplification, were obtained. The method was immunoSEQ multiplex PCR; TCRdb's version includes in-frame clones alone and lacks a portion of them. V, J and clone size were drawn from that table, and D and trimming were deduced from the DNA. The data show more than 200,000 clones, about nine tenths seen once. Sequencing used peripheral blood. The clonotype was recovered from a man between 45 and 60 years old with COVID-19, enrolled during active disease.

The CDR3 nucleotides read TGCGCCAGCAGGGCGGACAGGGCACGGGAGACCCAGTACTTC. Protein: CASRADRARETQYF. V usage is TRBV5-1 and J usage is TRBJ2-5, with 8 positions matching TRBD1. CDR1 SGHRS and CDR2 YFSETQ come from the germline V gene. This CDR3 has 14 residues. The ends lost 5 bases at V and 5 bases at J; junction bases unmatched: 8.